This TCR beta chain stems from a study of OX40 agonist ivuxolimab in advanced cancers. Study findings and constraints: On average, CD8+ T cells showed a greater number of expanded clones than CD4+. Clonal expansion by week 6 occurred in CD4+ and CD8+ blood T cells (at 0.1 to 3.0 mg/kg).

About this clone itself: Antigen: not known.

Generated by immunoSEQ multiplex PCR, the TCRdb table keeps only in-frame clones and is missing some. The sample shows roughly 97,000 clones, about 90% of them seen only once. Patients with a history of autoimmune disease or on systemic immunosuppression were excluded. Blood draws occurred at baseline, cycle 4 day 1, and cycle 7 day 1. The sequence was obtained from an adult with an advanced solid tumor such as melanoma, head and neck, liver or kidney cancer. Sequencing used CD4+ or CD8+ T cells sorted from blood, obtained in a trial of the OX40 agonist ivuxolimab.

Here the CDR3 reads CASKFDRGRQETQYF. CDR3 in DNA: TGTGCCAGCAAATTCGACAGGGGGCGTCAAGAGACCCAGTACTTC. This chain joins TRBV2 and TRBJ2-5, with 10 nucleotides matching TRBD1. Trimming took 7 bases from V and 2 from J; bases not matched to a gene: 7. The V gene's germline CDR1 is SNHLY and CDR2 FYNNEI. The CDR3 extends over 15 amino acids. Together with reference TRBV2 and TRBJ2-5, the CDR3 gives the full variable domain: EPEVTQTPSHQVTQMGQEVILRCVPISNHLYFYWYRQILGQKVEFLVSFYNNEISEKSEIFDDQFSVERPDGSNFTLKIRSTKLEDSAMYFCASKFDRGRQETQYFGPGTRLLVL.